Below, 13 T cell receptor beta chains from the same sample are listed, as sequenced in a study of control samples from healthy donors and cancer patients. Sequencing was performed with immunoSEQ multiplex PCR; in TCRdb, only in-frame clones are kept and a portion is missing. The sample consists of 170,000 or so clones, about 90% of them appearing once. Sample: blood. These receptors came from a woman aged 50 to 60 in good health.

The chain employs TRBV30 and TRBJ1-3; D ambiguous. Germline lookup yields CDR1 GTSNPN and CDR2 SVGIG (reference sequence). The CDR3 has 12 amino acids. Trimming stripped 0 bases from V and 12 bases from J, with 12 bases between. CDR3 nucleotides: TGTGCCTGGAGTGTATCCCGAGTTCTCATATATTTT. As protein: CAWSVSRVLIYF. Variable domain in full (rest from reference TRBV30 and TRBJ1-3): SQTIHQWPATLVQPVGSPLSLECTVEGTSNPNLYWYRQAAGRGLQLLFYSVGIGQISSEVPQNLSASRPQDRQFILSSKKLLLSDSGFYLCAWSVSRVLIYFGEGSWLTVV.

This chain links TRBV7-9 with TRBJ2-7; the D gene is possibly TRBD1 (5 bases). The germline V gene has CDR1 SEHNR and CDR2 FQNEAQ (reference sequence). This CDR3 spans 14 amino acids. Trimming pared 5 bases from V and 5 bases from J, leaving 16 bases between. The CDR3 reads CASSTPSVGDEQYF. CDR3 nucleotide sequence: TGTGCCAGCAGCACCCCCTCGGTAGGGGACGAGCAGTACTTC.

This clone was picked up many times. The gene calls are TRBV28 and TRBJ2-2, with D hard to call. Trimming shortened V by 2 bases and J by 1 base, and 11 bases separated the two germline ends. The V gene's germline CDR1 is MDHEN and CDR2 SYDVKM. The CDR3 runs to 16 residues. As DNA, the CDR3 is TGTGCCAGCAGTTTAGCATCCAGCAGGAACACCGGGGAGCTGTTTTTT. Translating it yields CASSLASSRNTGELFF.

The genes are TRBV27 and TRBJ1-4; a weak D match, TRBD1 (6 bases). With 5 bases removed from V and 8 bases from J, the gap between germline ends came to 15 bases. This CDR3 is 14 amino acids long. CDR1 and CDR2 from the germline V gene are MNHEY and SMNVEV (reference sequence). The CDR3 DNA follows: TGTGCCAGCAGTCGTCGAACAGGGAGCGAAAAACTGTTTTTT. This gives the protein CASSRRTGSEKLFF.

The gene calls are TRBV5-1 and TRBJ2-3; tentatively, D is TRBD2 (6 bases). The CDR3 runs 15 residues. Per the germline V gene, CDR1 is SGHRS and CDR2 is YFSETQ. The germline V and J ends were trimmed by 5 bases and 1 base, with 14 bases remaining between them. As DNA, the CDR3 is TGCGCCAGCAGTCCCCGTGCTAGCGGCACAGATACGCAGTATTTT. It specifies CASSPRASGTDTQYF.

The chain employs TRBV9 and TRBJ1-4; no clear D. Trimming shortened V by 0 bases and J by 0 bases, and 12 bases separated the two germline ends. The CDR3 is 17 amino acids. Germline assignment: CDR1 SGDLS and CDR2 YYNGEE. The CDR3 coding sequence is TGTGCCAGCAGCGTAGGGAATGCGGGTTCAACTAATGAAAAACTGTTTTTT. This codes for CASSVGNAGSTNEKLFF.

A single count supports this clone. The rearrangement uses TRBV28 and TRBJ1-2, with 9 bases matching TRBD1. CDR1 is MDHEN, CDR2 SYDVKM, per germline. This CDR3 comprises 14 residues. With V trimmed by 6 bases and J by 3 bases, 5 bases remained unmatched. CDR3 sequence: CASRTGQGDYGYTF. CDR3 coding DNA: TGTGCCAGCAGAACGGGACAGGGTGACTATGGCTACACCTTC.

CDR3 nucleotides: TGCAGCGTTGTACAAGGCTCCGGGGAGACCCAGTACTTC. Amino acids: CSVVQGSGETQYF. V gene TRBV29-1 combines with J gene TRBJ2-5, with D uncertain. Germline CDR1 SQVTM, CDR2 ANQGSEA. This CDR3 region has 13 residues. The V end was cut by 4 bases, the J end by 5 bases, with 14 bases between.

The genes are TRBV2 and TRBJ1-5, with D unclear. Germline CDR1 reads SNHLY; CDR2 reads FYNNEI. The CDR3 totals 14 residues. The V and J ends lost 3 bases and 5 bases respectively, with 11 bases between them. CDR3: CASSDFIGYQPQHF. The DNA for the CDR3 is TGTGCCAGCAGTGATTTTATAGGTTATCAGCCCCAGCATTTT.

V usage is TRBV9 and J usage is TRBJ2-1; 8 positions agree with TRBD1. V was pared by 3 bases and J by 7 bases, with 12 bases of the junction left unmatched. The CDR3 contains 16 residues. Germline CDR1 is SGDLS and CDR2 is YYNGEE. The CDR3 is CASSASFRTGKNEQFF. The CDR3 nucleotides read TGTGCCAGCAGCGCCTCCTTTCGGACAGGGAAAAATGAGCAGTTCTTC.

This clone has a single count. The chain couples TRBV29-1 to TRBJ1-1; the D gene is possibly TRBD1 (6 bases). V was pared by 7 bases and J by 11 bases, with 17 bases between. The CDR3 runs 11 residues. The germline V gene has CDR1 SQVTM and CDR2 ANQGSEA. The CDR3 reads CSGGAGVRAFF. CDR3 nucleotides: TGCAGCGGCGGAGCAGGGGTTAGGGCTTTCTTT.

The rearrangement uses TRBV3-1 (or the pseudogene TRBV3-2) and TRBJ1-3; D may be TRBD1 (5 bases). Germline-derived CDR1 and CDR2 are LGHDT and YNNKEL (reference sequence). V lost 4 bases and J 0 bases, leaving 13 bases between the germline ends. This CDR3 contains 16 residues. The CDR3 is CASSRHRLSSGNTIYF. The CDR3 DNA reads TGTGCCAGCAGCCGGCACAGGCTTAGCTCTGGAAACACCATATATTTT.

CDR3 sequence (DNA): TGTGCCAGCAGCTTATATTCGAACACCATATATTTT. Its protein is CASSLYSNTIYF. The V call is TRBV7-2, the J call TRBJ1-3; D gene ambiguous. V shed 2 bases and J shed 7 bases, with 6 bases lying between them. The CDR3 covers 12 residues. The germline V gene has CDR1 SGHTA and CDR2 FQGNSA.